Each of the 17 T cell receptor beta chains below was sequenced from the same sample in a study of identical twins. TCRdb passed the 5' RACE reads through MiXCR, listing each CDR3 protein once. In the table there are hundreds of thousands of distinct CDR3 sequences, 21% of which are singletons. A further study also used this sample, focusing on T cells expressing NK-cell markers.

Sequencing input: PBMCs. All receptors derive from a woman aged 18 to 35 in good health.

Many counts were recorded for this clonotype. This chain joins TRBV6-5 and TRBJ1-1; maybe TRBD1 (5 bases). The V end lost 2 bases, the J end lost 6 bases, and 16 bases lay between the germline ends. The CDR3 contains 15 residues. The germline gives CDR1 MNHEY, CDR2 SVGAGI. The CDR3 loop reads CASSYPSFGGAEAFF. DNA of the CDR3: TGTGCCAGCAGTTACCCATCGTTCGGGGGGGCTGAAGCTTTCTTT.

The V and J genes are TRBV7-3 and TRBJ2-1, with 7 bases matching TRBD2. Germline V gives CDR1 SGHTA, CDR2 FQGTGA. The CDR3 covers 14 residues. V lost 5 bases, J lost 10 bases, and 11 bases stayed unmatched. The CDR3 spells CASSIWGGDGEQFF. For the CDR3, the DNA is TGTGCCAGCAGCATCTGGGGGGGGGATGGGGAGCAGTTCTTC.

The chain links TRBV20-1 to TRBJ1-1; TRBD1 might be the D (5 bases). Trimming stripped 7 bases from V and 7 bases from J, with 22 bases between. Germline V CDR1 and CDR2: DFQATT, SNEGSKA (reference sequence). There are 14 residues in the CDR3. The CDR3 region is CSGFLAGRSREAFF. CDR3 coding DNA: TGCAGTGGGTTTTTGGCGGGACGGAGCCGTGAAGCTTTCTTT.

This clonotype has at least ten counts. The chain uses TRBV11-2 and TRBJ2-5; TRBD1 is a possible D gene (6 bases). V lost 6 bases and J 3 bases, leaving 14 bases between the germline ends. The CDR3 totals 14 residues. CDR1 and CDR2 from the germline V gene are SGHAT and FQNNGV. CDR3 amino acids: CASSSGANEETQYF. The CDR3 nucleotides read TGTGCCAGCAGTTCAGGGGCCAACGAAGAGACCCAGTACTTC.

J is TRBJ2-7 and V is TRBV12-3 or TRBV12-4; tentatively, D is TRBD2 (6 bases). The CDR3 has 14 amino acids. Trimming took off 6 bases at V and 2 bases at J, with 14 bases between the two ends. CDR3 DNA sequence: TGTGCCAGCAGGGTCGGGGGAATGACCTACGAGCAGTACTTC. Translation: CASRVGGMTYEQYF.

A note on this clonotype: At one end, the junction sequence differs from germline, possibly due to a read error. The chain links TRBV4-2 to TRBJ1-1; D perhaps matches TRBD1 (5 bases). The germline V gene encodes CDR1 LGHNA and CDR2 YNFKEQ. The CDR3 is 14 amino acids. DNA of the CDR3: TGTGCCAGCAGACAAGATACGGGGGACACTGAAGCTTTCTTT. This encodes CASRQDTGDTEAFF.

This clonotype was recorded many times. This chain connects TRBV6-2 or TRBV6-3 to TRBJ1-1; D is unclear. V gave up 7 bases and J gave up 0 bases, with 9 bases separating them. This CDR3 region has 13 residues. Germline V CDR1 and CDR2: MNHEY, SVGEGT. The CDR3 bases are TGTGCCAGCAACGGGCGATTGAACACTGAAGCTTTCTTT. Its translation is CASNGRLNTEAFF.

This clonotype showed up just a few times. The rearrangement uses TRBV6-5 and TRBJ2-7; D is perhaps TRBD1 (5 bases). CDR1 MNHEY and CDR2 SVGAGI come from the germline V gene. V dropped 0 bases and J dropped 2 bases, with 11 bases sitting between them. This CDR3 is 15 amino acids long. DNA for the CDR3: TGTGCCAGCAGTTACTCTCCGACAGATACCTACGAGCAGTACTTC. Amino acid sequence: CASSYSPTDTYEQYF.

This clonotype was seen a handful of times. The chain combines TRBV7-9 with TRBJ2-7; TRBD1 agrees at 9 bases. The CDR3 has 14 residues. Germline V gene sequence: CDR1 SEHNR, CDR2 FQNEAQ (reference sequence). The ends lost 5 bases at V and 5 bases at J; junction bases unmatched: 7. The CDR3 region is CASSGGTGRHEQYF. CDR3 in DNA: TGTGCCAGCAGCGGCGGGACAGGGCGGCACGAGCAGTACTTC.

The chain recombines TRBV5-1 with TRBJ2-2; the D call may be TRBD1 or TRBD2 (6 bases each). Germline CDR1 SGHRS, CDR2 YFSETQ. Trimming left V 4 bases short and J 0 bases short, with 10 bases between. The CDR3 sequence is 15 residues long. CDR3: CASSARGPNTGELFF. CDR3 coding DNA: TGCGCCAGCAGCGCCCGGGGGCCGAACACCGGGGAGCTGTTTTTT.

The chain recombines TRBV5-1 with TRBJ2-5; D uncertain. This CDR3 is built from 14 residues. Trimming took 4 bases from V and 2 from J, leaving 12 bases between them. Germline values: CDR1 SGHRS, CDR2 YFSETQ. CDR3 residues: CASSRKGLQETQYF. The DNA for the CDR3 is TGCGCCAGCAGCAGGAAGGGATTGCAAGAGACCCAGTACTTC.

This clonotype was seen only a few times. The V and J genes are TRBV25-1 and TRBJ2-2; 8 bases are shared with TRBD2. This CDR3 contains 14 residues. Germline CDR1 reads MGHDK; CDR2 reads SYGVNS. Losses at the gene ends were 9 bases for V and 5 bases for J; bases not matched to a gene: 8. As DNA, the CDR3 is TGTGCCAGTTCGAGCGGGAGTCCGACCGGGGAGCTGTTTTTT. This sequence encodes CASSSGSPTGELFF.

This clonotype was recorded a few times. The CDR3 spells CASGSPWLISGANVLTF. The DNA of the CDR3 is TGTGCCAGCGGATCCCCGTGGTTGATCTCTGGGGCCAACGTCCTGACTTTC. The gene calls are TRBV27 and TRBJ2-6; D is ambiguous. This CDR3 comprises 17 residues. V was shortened by 8 bases and J by 0 bases, with 17 bases between the two germline ends. CDR1 is MNHEY, CDR2 SMNVEV, per germline (reference sequence). The full variable domain, completed using reference TRBV27 and TRBJ2-6, is EAQVTQNPRYLITVTGKKLTVTCSQNMNHEYMSWYRQDPGLGLRQIYYSMNVEVTDKGDVPEGYKVSRKEKRNFPLILESPSPNQTSLYFCASGSPWLISGANVLTFGAGSRLTVL.

This clonotype occurred a few times. J is TRBJ1-1 and V is TRBV14; D ambiguous. This CDR3 has 13 residues. Germline assignment: CDR1 SGHDN and CDR2 FVKESK. V was pared by 4 bases and J by 1 base, with 7 bases between. The CDR3 loop is CASSPPQNTEAFF. In DNA form, the CDR3 reads TGTGCCAGCAGCCCCCCACAGAACACTGAAGCTTTCTTT. Full variable domain (rest looked up from reference TRBV14 and TRBJ1-1): EAGVTQFPSHSVIEKGQTVTLRCDPISGHDNLYWYRRVMGKEIKFLLHFVKESKQDESGMPNNRFLAERTGGTYSTLKVQPAELEDSGVYFCASSPPQNTEAFFGQGTRLTVV.

In its sample, this clonotype was seen a few times. The rearrangement links TRBV2 to TRBJ2-1; TRBD2 aligns across 7 bases. CDR1 and CDR2 from the germline V gene are SNHLY and FYNNEI. This CDR3 is built from 15 residues. The junction had 18 bases not matched to a gene; V was cut back by 10 bases and J by 9 bases. DNA of the CDR3: TGTGCCACAGGGAGGGATGGGGCGGGTAATAGTGAGCAGTTCTTC. Translation: CATGRDGAGNSEQFF.

This clonotype was seen many times. The chain is built from TRBV9 and TRBJ2-7, with D perhaps matching TRBD2 (6 bases). Trimming pared 0 bases from V and 2 bases from J, leaving 9 bases between. The CDR3 runs to 14 residues. The germline gives CDR1 SGDLS, CDR2 YYNGEE. DNA for the CDR3: TGTGCCAGCAGCGTAGCGGGGGAGACCTACGAGCAGTACTTC. It codes for CASSVAGETYEQYF. The full variable domain, rest sourced from reference TRBV9 and TRBJ2-7, is DSGVTQTPKHLITATGQRVTLRCSPRSGDLSVYWYQQSLDQGLQFLIQYYNGEERAKGNILERFSAQQFPDLHSELNLSSLELGDSALYFCASSVAGETYEQYFGPGTRLTVT.

This clonotype was observed a few times. The chain joins TRBV7-3 to TRBJ2-3, with a weak D call TRBD1 (6 bases). The V gene's germline CDR1 is SGHTA and CDR2 FQGTGA. The CDR3 totals 14 residues. Trimming shortened V by 1 base and J by 2 bases, and 7 bases separated the two germline ends. CDR3 nucleotides: TGTGCCAGCAGCTTAAGGGGGCCCACAGATACGCAGTATTTT. This gives the protein CASSLRGPTDTQYF.